This is a list of T cell receptor beta chains from one sample in a study of OX40 agonist ivuxolimab in advanced cancers. Profiling relied on immunoSEQ multiplex PCR, and the TCRdb table lists in-frame clones only, not all of them. Of about 100,000 clones in the sample, less than 95% were seen once. Sequenced material: CD4+ or CD8+ T cells sorted from blood, taken in a trial of the OX40 agonist ivuxolimab. The receptors were sampled from an adult with an advanced solid tumor such as melanoma, head and neck, liver or kidney cancer. Both conserved end residues are part of each CDR3. Fields, in order: V gene, J gene, clone size, D gene, CDR3 DNA, CDR3 protein. D genes are given only for firm matches. Where a row states a size, it is once, few, many or the class of an expanded clone; other rows omit it.

>TRBV9|TRBJ2-7|few|-
TGTGCCAGCAGCGTAGAGCTTAGAGGCGAGCAGTACTTC
CASSVELRGEQYF
>TRBV6-1|TRBJ1-1|-|-
TGTGCAACCAGGGGACACACTGAAGCTTTCTTT
CATRGHTEAFF
>TRBV5-1|TRBJ2-7|once|-
TGCGCCAGCAGCGGTCGGGCGAGCTCCTACGAGCAGTACTTC
CASSGRASSYEQYF
>TRBV7-2|TRBJ1-2|-|-
TGTGCCAGCAGCTTAGATGGAACAACCGATGGCTACACCTTC
CASSLDGTTDGYTF
>TRBV18|TRBJ1-6|-|TRBD1
TGTGCCAGCTCACCGTCCGACAGGGTGCGTAATTCACCCCTCCACTTT
CASSPSDRVRNSPLHF
>TRBV5-1|TRBJ1-4|-|-
TGCGCCAGCAGCCCCCAGGGTAATGAAAAACTGTTTTTT
CASSPQGNEKLFF
>TRBV19|TRBJ1-5|-|-
TGTGCCAGTAGTAACGGTCGTCAGCCCCAGCATTTT
CASSNGRQPQHF
>TRBV27|TRBJ1-3|-|TRBD1
TGTGCCAGCAGTATCTCTCAGACAGGGAGACCCAACACCATATATTTT
CASSISQTGRPNTIYF
>TRBV11-2|TRBJ2-1|few|-
TGTGCCAGCAGCTTAGATCTGACTAGTTCCTACAATGAGCAGTTCTTC
CASSLDLTSSYNEQFF
>TRBV4-2|TRBJ2-1|once|TRBD2
TGTGCCAGCAGCCAAGATCCCGTAGGAGCGGGAGGGTCGGATGAGCAGTTCTTC
CASSQDPVGAGGSDEQFF
>TRBV30|TRBJ1-6|-|-
TGTGCCTGGAGAAGAAAACAGGGCGCTTATTCACCCCTCCACTTT
CAWRRKQGAYSPLHF
>TRBV19|TRBJ2-7|once|TRBD1
TGTGCCAGTAGTATACGGGACAGGGGATACGAGCAGTACTTC
CASSIRDRGYEQYF
>TRBV2|TRBJ2-3|-|TRBD2
TGTGCCAGCACAATGGGGGGGGATACGCAGTATTTT
CASTMGGDTQYF
>TRBV19|TRBJ2-5|-|-
TGTGCCAGTAGTATGAGCGCGTGGGAGACCCAGTACTTC
CASSMSAWETQYF
>TRBV7-9|TRBJ1-6|-|-
TGTGCCAGCAGCCAACCTCAGGGGAAAATGAATCCACCCCTCCACTTT
CASSQPQGKMNPPLHF
>TRBV6-5|TRBJ2-7|-|TRBD1
TGTGCCAGCAGTTTTTGGGACAGACGGGAGCAGTACTTC
CASSFWDRREQYF
>TRBV29-1|TRBJ2-4|-|TRBD1
TGCAGCGTATATCCCGGGACAGGGGCCAAAAACATTCAGTACTTC
CSVYPGTGAKNIQYF
>TRBV30|TRBJ1-6|few|-
TGTGCCTGGAGTGTACTAGGGTCGCCACCCCTCCACTTT
CAWSVLGSPPLHF
>TRBV30|TRBJ2-4|-|TRBD2
TGTGCCTGGAGTTATCCGGGACTAGCGGGGCCACGAGCCAAAAACATTCAGTACTTC
CAWSYPGLAGPRAKNIQYF
>TRBV7-3|TRBJ2-5|-|TRBD2
TGTGCCAGCAGCTTTGGGACTAGCGGGGGGTTTGAAGAGACCCAGTACTTC
CASSFGTSGGFEETQYF
>TRBV7-3|TRBJ1-6|-|-
TGTGCCAGCAGCTTATGGGCATTTAATTCACCCCTCCACTTT
CASSLWAFNSPLHF
>TRBV19|TRBJ1-5|-|TRBD1
TGTGCCAGTAGTACCTCCGACAGGGGGGAGGGTCAGCCCCAGCATTTT
CASSTSDRGEGQPQHF
>TRBV11-2|TRBJ2-1|-|-
TGTGCCAGCAGCGTAGTTAGCGGAATCCATCGGTTCTTC
CASSVVSGIHRFF
>TRBV6-1|TRBJ2-3|once|TRBD1
TGTGCCAGCAGCGACAGGGGGTTGGGCACAGATACGCAGTATTTT
CASSDRGLGTDTQYF
>TRBV9|TRBJ1-3|-|-
TGTGCCAGCAGCGTTGCACAGGGAAACACCATATATTTT
CASSVAQGNTIYF
>TRBV12-5|TRBJ2-3|-|TRBD1
TGTGCTAGTGGGCCAGGACAGGGGGCCACAGATACGCAGTATTTT
CASGPGQGATDTQYF